What follows are 3 T cell receptor beta chains derived from one specimen sequenced in a study of T cells after yellow fever vaccination. From the 5' RACE reads, TCRdb called clonotypes with MiXCR, one entry per CDR3 protein. The sample carries 250,000 or so distinct CDR3 sequences, more than 3.5% recorded once. Sequenced here: PBMCs, sampled 15 days after the yellow fever booster vaccination. These receptors all come from a man younger than 30 who received the YFV17D yellow fever vaccine.

This clonotype was counted at least ten times. The DNA of the CDR3 is TGTGCCAGCAGCTTAGTATCGGCCGGGGCCTACGAGCAGTACTTC. As protein: CASSLVSAGAYEQYF. The chain joins TRBV11-2 to TRBJ2-7, with D possibly TRBD2 on 5 matching bases. This CDR3 spans 15 amino acids. Germline CDR1 is SGHAT and CDR2 is FQNNGV. V gave up 1 base and J gave up 2 bases, with 12 bases separating them.

This clonotype was recorded many times. V usage is TRBV27 and J usage is TRBJ2-7; 8 bases agree with TRBD1. CDR1 and CDR2 (germline): MNHEY, SMNVEV (reference sequence). V gave up 5 bases and J gave up 2 bases; unmatched junction bases: 11. The CDR3 sequence is 16 residues long. CDR3 protein: CASSPDRGDLTYEQYF. The CDR3, as DNA: TGTGCCAGCAGTCCCGACAGGGGCGACCTTACCTACGAGCAGTACTTC.

This clonotype came up many times. This sequence joins TRBV20-1 and TRBJ2-5, with 10 bases aligning to TRBD2. V was clipped by 0 bases and J by 1 base; unmatched bases: 8. The CDR3 spans 17 residues. In germline, CDR1 is DFQATT, CDR2 SNEGSKA (reference sequence). CDR3 residues: CSARDLRRTSGQETQYF. The DNA for the CDR3 is TGCAGTGCTAGAGATTTGAGGAGGACTAGCGGCCAAGAGACCCAGTACTTC.